The T cell receptor (beta chain) under discussion was sequenced for a study of cytomegalovirus exposure and HLA in healthy donors. Study results and caveats: Roughly even sequencing depth across donors was the assumption behind the presence/absence analyses. A later analysis showed that HLA-associated TCR beta chains had undergone more clonal expansion than equally common others.

The primer mix had 60 Vbeta and 13 Jbeta primers. Libraries were prepared by immunoSEQ multiplex PCR; TCRdb keeps only in-frame clonotypes and omits some of them. The data contain about 190,000 clones, over 75% of them singletons. Notes on this clone: What it binds is not known.

Germline V lookup: CDR1 LNHDA, CDR2 SQIVND (reference sequence). CDR3 length: 14 amino acids. After removal of 5 bases from V and 5 bases from J, the junction contained 9 bases not matched to a gene. This clonotype originated in a man aged 40-49 years in good health and CMV-seropositive. The rearrangement links TRBV19 to TRBJ2-7; TRBD1 matches at 7 bases. Sequenced material: PBMCs. CDR3 sequence (DNA): TGTGCCAGTAGTGGCCGGGACAGTAGAGACGAGCAGTACTTC. This codes for CASSGRDSRDEQYF.